The entry below gives a single T cell receptor beta chain sequence along with its context. Its antigen target is currently unknown. Base qualities were left out, and no much larger clone turns up one base away. This specimen belongs to a study of radiotherapy plus CTLA-4 blockade in lung cancer (dated by TCRdb to 2017 to 2018). About the study as a whole: Objective responses occurred in 18% of enrolled patients, and 25% to 40% achieved disease control. Study-level results and caveats: TCR clones derived from tumors expanded in peripheral blood after treatment with radiotherapy and ipilimumab. The strongest predictors of response were reported to be early dynamic shifts in blood T cell clones along with a rise in serum interferon-beta following radiation.

The library was obtained by the immunoSEQ multiplex PCR assay. TCRdb stores this immuneACCESS table with in-frame sequences only. Part of the clones is absent; in the studies checked, under half of the shortfall reflects unresolved V genes, and no reason is known for the rest. The sample table contains 45,000 to 55,000 clones; only one count was recorded for around 69% of them. The leading ten clones occupy around 10% of the sample. Focal radiation therapy combined with CTLA-4 blockade (ipilimumab) was tested in patients with chemo-refractory metastatic non-small-cell lung cancer. Trimming at the junction amounts to 4 bases on V and 2 bases on J, and the germline ends lie 9 bases apart. The CDR3 spans 14 residues, from the cysteine through the phenylalanine. CDR3 DNA is the only sequence kept; it has 42 bases, read in frame from the first base. Per the germline V gene, MNHNS is the CDR1 and SASEGT is the CDR2.

The source is a human donor with non-small cell lung cancer who had stable disease on radiotherapy plus ipilimumab. Sequencing was performed on peripheral blood, taken from a patient treated with radiotherapy plus ipilimumab. The receptor chain draws on TRBV6-1 and TRBJ1-5, with the D gene call left open. The CDR3 here reads CASSGGSGNQPQHF. The sequence in DNA is TGTGCCAGCAGTGGGGGATCAGGCAATCAGCCCCAGCATTTT.